This T cell receptor beta chain comes out of a study of blood T cell repertoires in COVID-19. Overall study: COVID-19 samples from acute and convalescent phases originated in the United States, Italy and Spain. T cells, B-cell-depleted T cells, or PBMCs provided the cDNA or gDNA that served as material.

Seattle cases were enrolled at active infection and followed longitudinally. Original processing methods: Estimated nucleated cell counts came from reference gene primer amplification. Sequencing was performed with immunoSEQ multiplex PCR; in TCRdb, only in-frame clones are kept and a portion is missing. That table supplies the V and J calls and clone size; D and trimming were determined from the DNA. The sample has roughly 350,000 clones; about 89% are singletons. In germline, CDR1 is MNHEY, CDR2 SVGEGT. The CDR3 is 13 amino acids. J lost 8 bases, V lost 6 bases, and 6 bases had no gene match. The sequencing sample was made of peripheral blood. This sequence was found in a woman in her forties or fifties with COVID-19, enrolled during active disease. The chain employs TRBV6-2 or TRBV6-3 and TRBJ1-2; TRBD1 matches at 10 bases. DNA of the CDR3: TGTGCCAGCAGCCTGACAGGGGGCCAAGGCTACACCTTC. Protein sequence: CASSLTGGQGYTF.